A selection of T cell receptor beta chains follows, all from one sample in a study of T cells in Graves' hyperthyroidism and ophthalmopathy. TCRdb analysed the multiplex PCR reads with MiXCR anew, one entry per CDR3 protein. Of about 210,000 distinct CDR3 sequences listed, 15% to 20% are singletons. Sequenced: blood. The source of these receptors is a man aged 40-49 years with Graves' hyperthyroidism. CDR3s include the opening cysteine and the closing phenylalanine or tryptophan. Not all rows give a size; the values are once, few, many and, for expanded clones, a class.

clone size	V gene	J gene	CDR3 protein
.	TRBV2	TRBJ2-3	CASSRAEYRSDTQYF
many	TRBV20-1	TRBJ1-6	CSARVGLNSPLHF
.	TRBV5-1	TRBJ2-1	CASSSGTGGHNEQFF
many	TRBV29-1	TRBJ2-4	CSAVGQWHRLAKNIQYF
.	TRBV27	TRBJ2-1	CASSLKASGGHYNEQFF
many	TRBV20-1	TRBJ2-7	CSASGGTGLDEQYF
many	TRBV6-2/TRBV6-3	TRBJ2-6	CASSRRFSGANVLTF
many	TRBV27	TRBJ2-3	CASSMTSGGATDTQYF
.	TRBV20-1	TRBJ2-5	CSARKTSGRAEETQYF
many	TRBV28	TRBJ2-1	CASREYNEQFF
many	TRBV20-1	TRBJ1-6	CSALQGAHSPYNSPLHF